This T cell receptor (beta chain) was observed in a study of T cell repertoires in cytomegalovirus infection. Study findings and constraints: HLA-C-restricted CMV-specific TCR beta clonotypes prevailed in the ex vivo response.

Details on this clonotype: The antigen is undetermined.

TCRdb re-called the reads with MiXCR, one entry per CDR3 protein. The sample has some 180,000 distinct CDR3 sequences, 7.5% to 10% seen once. The CDR3 loop spans 16 amino acids. The germline V gene encodes CDR1 SGHTA and CDR2 FQGNSA. Between the trimmed V and J ends, which lost 7 bases and 2 bases, there was a span of 19 bases. The sample taken for sequencing was PBMCs. The sequence was obtained from a human donor in good health (CMV status not recorded). Some clones in this sample may be carry-over from other donors' samples. The chain uses TRBV7-2 and TRBJ2-3, with D hard to call. CDR3 DNA: TGTGCCAGCACACTCCCGACGGCACTTATCACAGATACGCAGTATTTT. This codes for CASTLPTALITDTQYF.